The 20 T cell receptor beta chains reported below all come from one sample, sequenced in a study of OX40 agonist ivuxolimab in advanced cancers. The table came from immunoSEQ multiplex PCR; TCRdb's copy has only in-frame clones and leaves some out. The sample lists 84,000 or so clones; about 93% were seen once. This sample comprised CD4+ or CD8+ T cells sorted from blood, obtained in a trial of the OX40 agonist ivuxolimab. Source of these receptors: an adult with an advanced solid tumor such as melanoma, head and neck, liver or kidney cancer.

V and J are TRBV19 and TRBJ2-1; 9 nucleotides match TRBD2. The germline V gene has CDR1 LNHDA and CDR2 SQIVND (reference sequence). This CDR3 comprises 15 residues. V was clipped by 5 bases and J by 4 bases; unmatched bases: 6. CDR3 residues: CASSLGLAGYNEQFF. The CDR3 DNA is TGTGCCAGTAGTTTGGGACTAGCAGGGTACAATGAGCAGTTCTTC.

In this sample, this clone turned up once. The rearrangement uses TRBV28 and TRBJ1-5; unclear D gene. V shed 3 bases and J shed 0 bases, with 9 bases lying between them. The germline V gene encodes CDR1 MDHEN and CDR2 SYDVKM. The CDR3 sequence is 15 residues long. CDR3 in amino acids: CASSFYSNSNQPQHF. The CDR3 bases are TGTGCCAGCAGTTTCTACAGCAATAGCAATCAGCCCCAGCATTTT.

V and J are TRBV13 and TRBJ1-4, with D maybe TRBD1 (5 bases). V lost 3 bases, J lost 4 bases, and 9 bases lay in between. CDR3 length: 14 amino acids. Germline loops: CDR1 PRHDT, CDR2 FYEKMQ (reference sequence). The CDR3: CASSLRGINEKLFF. CDR3 DNA: TGTGCCAGCAGCTTGAGGGGAATTAATGAAAAACTGTTTTTT.

V is TRBV30 and J is TRBJ1-3, with D hard to call. The CDR3 length is 16 residues. The germline V gene encodes CDR1 GTSNPN and CDR2 SVGIG (reference sequence). Trimming removed 2 bases at V and 0 bases at J, with 14 bases between. Here the CDR3 reads CAWSMRSSNSGNTIYF. CDR3 bases: TGTGCCTGGAGTATGAGGTCTTCAAACTCTGGAAACACCATATATTTT.

The genes are TRBV27 and TRBJ2-2; D could derive from TRBD1 or TRBD2 (5 bases each). The germline V gene encodes CDR1 MNHEY and CDR2 SMNVEV (reference sequence). The CDR3 extends over 15 amino acids. V lost 2 bases, J lost 6 bases, and 13 bases lay in between. CDR3: CASSLRVVGAGELFF. The CDR3 DNA reads TGTGCCAGCAGTTTAAGGGTTGTGGGGGCCGGGGAGCTGTTTTTT.

This clone has more than one count but fewer than ten. The rearrangement joins TRBV9 to TRBJ2-2; tentatively, D is TRBD1 (6 bases). Per the germline V gene, CDR1 is SGDLS and CDR2 is YYNGEE. Deletions cut 4 bases from V and 9 bases from J, with 25 bases between. The CDR3 runs 17 residues. As DNA, the CDR3 is TGTGCCAGCAGCCCCGACAGGTTCGGGGTTGGTCTCCGGGAGCTGTTTTTT. Residues: CASSPDRFGVGLRELFF.

The genes are TRBV30 and TRBJ2-5; 7 positions agree with TRBD1. Germline values: CDR1 GTSNPN, CDR2 SVGIG (reference sequence). The CDR3 runs to 14 residues. CDR3 bases: TGTGCGGTAGACAGAGGACAGGCGCCAGAGACCCAGTACTTC. Its translation is CAVDRGQAPETQYF.

V and J are TRBV6-6 and TRBJ1-2, with D tentatively TRBD1 (5 bases). Trimming left V 6 bases short and J 13 bases short, with 21 bases between. Germline loops: CDR1 MNHNY, CDR2 SVGAGI (reference sequence). The CDR3 sequence is 13 residues long. In DNA form, the CDR3 reads TGTGCCAGCAGCCGGGACGTAGCTCTGTCCCCCACCTTC. It translates to CASSRDVALSPTF.

The chain links TRBV7-9 to TRBJ2-3, with D perhaps matching TRBD1 (5 bases). Trimming took 4 bases from V and 4 from J, leaving 9 bases between them. CDR1 SEHNR and CDR2 FQNEAQ come from the germline V gene (reference sequence). The length of the CDR3 is 13 residues. The CDR3 sequence is CASSSQGADTQYF. The DNA for the CDR3 is TGTGCCAGCAGCTCCCAGGGCGCAGATACGCAGTATTTT.

The chain employs TRBV30 and TRBJ1-1, with D unresolved. The CDR3 length is 14 residues. CDR1 GTSNPN and CDR2 SVGIG come from the germline V gene (reference sequence). V lost 4 bases, J lost 1 base, and 13 bases lay in between. CDR3 sequence: CAWTRARTNTEAFF. For the CDR3, the DNA is TGTGCCTGGACCCGCGCTCGGACGAACACTGAAGCTTTCTTT.

This chain uses TRBV28 with TRBJ2-2; TRBD1 might be the D (6 bases). Germline V gives CDR1 MDHEN, CDR2 SYDVKM. The V and J ends lost 8 bases and 6 bases respectively, with 10 bases between them. This CDR3 is 12 amino acids long. The CDR3 sequence is CASDGQPGELFF. Written as DNA, the CDR3 is TGTGCCAGCGATGGACAGCCCGGGGAGCTGTTTTTT. Full variable domain (remainder filled in from reference TRBV28 and TRBJ2-2): DVKVTQSSRYLVKRTGEKVFLECVQDMDHENMFWYRQDPGLGLRLIYFSYDVKMKEKGDIPEGYSVSREKKERFSLILESASTNQTSMYLCASDGQPGELFFGEGSRLTVL.

V is TRBV6-5 and J is TRBJ2-7; possible D gene TRBD2, 5 bases. The germline gives CDR1 MNHEY, CDR2 SVGAGI. This CDR3 spans 13 amino acids. V was clipped by 6 bases and J by 4 bases, with 13 bases between them. CDR3 region: CASSIGREYEQYF. The CDR3 DNA is TGTGCCAGCAGCATCGGACGGGAATACGAGCAGTACTTC.

This clone was detected only once. The gene calls are TRBV29-1 and TRBJ2-1; 8 bases line up with TRBD2. CDR3 length: 13 amino acids. Trimming cost V 7 bases and J 14 bases; bases outside gene matches: 16. Germline values: CDR1 SQVTM, CDR2 ANQGSEA. This CDR3 is CSARGGPGGPKFF. The CDR3 DNA is TGCAGCGCCCGTGGGGGGCCGGGAGGGCCAAAGTTCTTC.

The chain combines TRBV7-6 with TRBJ1-3; perhaps TRBD1 as D (6 bases). CDR3 size: 17 residues. Trimming removed 1 base from V and 1 base from J, with 14 bases in between. Looked up from germline, CDR1 is SGHVS and CDR2 is FNYEAQ. CDR3 nucleotides: TGTGCCAGCAGCTTAGTAGCCACAGGGTTATCTGGAAACACCATATATTTT. Residues: CASSLVATGLSGNTIYF.

The chain links TRBV27 to TRBJ2-4; tentative D call: TRBD1 (5 bases). The germline V gene has CDR1 MNHEY and CDR2 SMNVEV (reference sequence). CDR3 size: 12 residues. Trimming pared 7 bases from V and 8 bases from J, leaving 12 bases between. In nucleotides, the CDR3 is TGTGCCAGCATCCAGGGCTTCGACATTCAGTACTTC. It codes for CASIQGFDIQYF.

The gene calls are TRBV5-4 and TRBJ2-5, with D unclear. The J call may not be correct, given that the DNA end is closer to TRBJ2-7. The CDR3 is 15 amino acids. CDR1 SGHNT and CDR2 YYREEE come from the germline V gene (reference sequence). CDR3: CASSLGLTASYEQYF. CDR3 sequence (DNA): TGTGCCAGCAGCTTGGGGCTAACCGCCTCCTACGAGCAGTACTTC.

V and J are TRBV5-1 and TRBJ2-7, with TRBD1 matching over 9 bases. This CDR3 spans 16 amino acids. V lost 4 bases, J lost 3 bases, and 11 bases stayed unmatched. Germline CDR1 is SGHRS and CDR2 is YFSETQ. CDR3 in amino acids: CASSPGPGQGFYEQYF. The CDR3, as DNA: TGCGCCAGCAGCCCGGGCCCGGGACAGGGCTTCTACGAGCAGTACTTC.

This clone has only one observation. The CDR3 is CASGLEQGSYGYTF. The CDR3 region has the DNA TGTGCTTCGGGCTTGGAACAGGGATCGTATGGCTACACCTTC. The rearrangement uses TRBV30 and TRBJ1-2; maybe TRBD1 (6 bases). Germline CDR1 and CDR2: GTSNPN and SVGIG (reference sequence). CDR3 length: 14 amino acids.

The chain links TRBV5-1 to TRBJ2-7; D could derive from TRBD1 or TRBD2 (5 bases each). Trimming took off 4 bases at V and 7 bases at J, with 15 bases between the two ends. CDR1 is SGHRS and CDR2 is YFSETQ in the germline V gene. The CDR3 is made up of 13 amino acids. The CDR3 loop reads CASSPEGWGEQYF. The CDR3 nucleotides read TGCGCCAGCAGCCCCGAGGGGTGGGGGGAGCAGTACTTC. Supplemented by reference TRBV5-1 and TRBJ2-7, the full variable domain reads KAGVTQTPRYLIKTRGQQVTLSCSPISGHRSVSWYQQTPGQGLQFLFEYFSETQRNKGNFPGRFSGRQFSNSRSEMNVSTLELGDSALYLCASSPEGWGEQYFGPGTRLTVT.

This clone was detected once. The rearrangement uses TRBV4-3 and TRBJ2-6; D may be TRBD1 or TRBD2 (7 bases each). This CDR3 is 19 amino acids long. In germline, CDR1 is LGHNA, CDR2 YSLEER. Trimming took 4 bases from V and 1 from J, leaving 20 bases between them. The DNA of the CDR3 is TGCGCCAGCAGCCGGCAACTCCAGGGGGGGACATCTGGGGCCAACGTCCTGACTTTC. Translation gives CASSRQLQGGTSGANVLTF.